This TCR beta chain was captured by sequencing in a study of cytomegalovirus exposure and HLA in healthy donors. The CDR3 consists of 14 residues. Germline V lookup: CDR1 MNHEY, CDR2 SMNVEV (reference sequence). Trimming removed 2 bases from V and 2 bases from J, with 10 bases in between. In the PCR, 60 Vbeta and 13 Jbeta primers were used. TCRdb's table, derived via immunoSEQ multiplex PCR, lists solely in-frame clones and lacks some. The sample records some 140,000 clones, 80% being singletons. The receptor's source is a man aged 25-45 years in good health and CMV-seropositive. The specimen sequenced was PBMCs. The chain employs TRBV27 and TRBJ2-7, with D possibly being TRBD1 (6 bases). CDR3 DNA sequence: TGTGCCAGCAGTTTAATTGGACAGCCCTACGAGCAGTACTTC. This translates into CASSLIGQPYEQYF.